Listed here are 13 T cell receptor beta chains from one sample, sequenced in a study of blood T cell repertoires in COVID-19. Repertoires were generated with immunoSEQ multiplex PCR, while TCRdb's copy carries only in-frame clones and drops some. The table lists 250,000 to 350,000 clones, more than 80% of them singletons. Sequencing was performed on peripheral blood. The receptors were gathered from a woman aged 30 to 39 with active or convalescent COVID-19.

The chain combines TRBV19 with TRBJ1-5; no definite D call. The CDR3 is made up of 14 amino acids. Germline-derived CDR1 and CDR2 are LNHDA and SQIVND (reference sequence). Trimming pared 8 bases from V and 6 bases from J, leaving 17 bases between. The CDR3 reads CASSPLTQSQPQHF. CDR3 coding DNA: TGTGCCAGTTCTCCGTTGACTCAAAGTCAGCCCCAGCATTTT.

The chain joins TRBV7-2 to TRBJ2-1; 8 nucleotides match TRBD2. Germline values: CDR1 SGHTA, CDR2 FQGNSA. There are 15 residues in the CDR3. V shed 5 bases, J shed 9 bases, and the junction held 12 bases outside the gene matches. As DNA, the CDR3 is TGTGCCAGCAGCCCGCGGGGGGTCCCGGGGGGTGAGCAGTTCTTC. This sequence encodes CASSPRGVPGGEQFF.

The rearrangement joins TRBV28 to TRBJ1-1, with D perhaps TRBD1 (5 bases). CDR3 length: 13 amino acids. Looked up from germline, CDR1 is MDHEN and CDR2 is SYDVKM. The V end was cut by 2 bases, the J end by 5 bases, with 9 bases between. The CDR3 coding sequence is TGTGCCAGCAGTTTAGGGACTAGGACTGAAGCTTTCTTT. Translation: CASSLGTRTEAFF.

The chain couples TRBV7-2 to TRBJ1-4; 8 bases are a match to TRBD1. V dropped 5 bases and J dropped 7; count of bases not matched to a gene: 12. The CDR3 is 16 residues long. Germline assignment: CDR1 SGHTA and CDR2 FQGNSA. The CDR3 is CASSLDRAIVSEKLFF. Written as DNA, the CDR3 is TGTGCCAGCAGCCTGGACAGGGCTATAGTGAGTGAAAAACTGTTTTTT. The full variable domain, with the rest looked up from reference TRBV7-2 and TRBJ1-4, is GAGVSQSPSNKVTEKGKDVELRCDPISGHTALYWYRQSLGQGLEFLIYFQGNSAPDKSGLPSDRFSAERTGGSVSTLTIQRTQQEDSAVYLCASSLDRAIVSEKLFFGSGTQLSVL.

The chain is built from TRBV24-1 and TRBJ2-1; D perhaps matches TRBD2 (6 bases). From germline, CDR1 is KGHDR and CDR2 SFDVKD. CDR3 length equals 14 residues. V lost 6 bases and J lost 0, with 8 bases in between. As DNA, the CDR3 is TGTGCCACCAGTCGCGGGGTCTCCTACAATGAGCAGTTCTTC. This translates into CATSRGVSYNEQFF.

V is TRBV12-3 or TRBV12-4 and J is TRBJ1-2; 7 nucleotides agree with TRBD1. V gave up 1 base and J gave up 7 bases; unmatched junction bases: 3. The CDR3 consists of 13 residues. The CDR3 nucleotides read TGTGCCAGCAGTTTAGGGACAGGAGCTGGCTACACCTTC. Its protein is CASSLGTGAGYTF.

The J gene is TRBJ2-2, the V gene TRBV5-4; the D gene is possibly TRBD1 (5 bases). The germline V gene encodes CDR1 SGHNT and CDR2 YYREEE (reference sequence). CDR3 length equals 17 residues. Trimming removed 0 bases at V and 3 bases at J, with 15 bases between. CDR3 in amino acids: CASSLGGRQYDTGELFF. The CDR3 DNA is TGTGCCAGCAGCTTGGGGGGAAGACAGTACGACACCGGGGAGCTGTTTTTT.

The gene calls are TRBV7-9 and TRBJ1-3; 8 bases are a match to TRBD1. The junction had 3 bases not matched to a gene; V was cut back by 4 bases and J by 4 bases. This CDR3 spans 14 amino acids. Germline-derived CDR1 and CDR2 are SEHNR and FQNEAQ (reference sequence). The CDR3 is CASSSDRVGNTIYF. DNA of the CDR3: TGTGCCAGCAGCTCGGACAGGGTGGGAAACACCATATATTTT.

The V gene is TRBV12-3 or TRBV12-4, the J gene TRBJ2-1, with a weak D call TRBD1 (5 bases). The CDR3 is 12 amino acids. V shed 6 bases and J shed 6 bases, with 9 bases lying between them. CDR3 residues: CASRGAVNEQFF. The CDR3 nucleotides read TGTGCCAGCAGAGGGGCGGTCAATGAGCAGTTCTTC.

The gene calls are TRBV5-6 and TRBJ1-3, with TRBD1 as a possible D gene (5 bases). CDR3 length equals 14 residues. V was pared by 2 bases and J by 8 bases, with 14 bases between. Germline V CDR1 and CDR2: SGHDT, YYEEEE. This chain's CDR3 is CASSFGDSVDTIYF. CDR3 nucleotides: TGTGCCAGCAGCTTTGGGGACTCTGTGGACACCATATATTTT.

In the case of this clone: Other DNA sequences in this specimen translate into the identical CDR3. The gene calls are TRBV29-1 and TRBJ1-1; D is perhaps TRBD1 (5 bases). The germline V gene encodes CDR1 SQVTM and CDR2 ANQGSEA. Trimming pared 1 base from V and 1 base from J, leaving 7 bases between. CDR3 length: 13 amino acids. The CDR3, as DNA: TGCAGCGTTGAAGGACAGAGGAACACTGAAGCTTTCTTT. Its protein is CSVEGQRNTEAFF.

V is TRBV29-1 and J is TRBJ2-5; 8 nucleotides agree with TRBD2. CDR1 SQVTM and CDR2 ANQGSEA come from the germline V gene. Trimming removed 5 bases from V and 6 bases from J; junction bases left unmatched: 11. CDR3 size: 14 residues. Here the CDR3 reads CSVHVGGAGKTQYF. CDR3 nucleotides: TGCAGCGTTCATGTCGGGGGGGCCGGTAAGACCCAGTACTTC.

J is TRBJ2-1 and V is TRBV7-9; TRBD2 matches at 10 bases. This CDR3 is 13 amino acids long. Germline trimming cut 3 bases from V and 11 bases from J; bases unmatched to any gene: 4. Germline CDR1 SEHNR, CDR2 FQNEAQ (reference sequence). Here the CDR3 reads CASSFTSGDKQFF. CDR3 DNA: TGTGCCAGCAGCTTTACTAGCGGGGATAAGCAGTTCTTC. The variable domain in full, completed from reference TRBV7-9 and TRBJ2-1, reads DTGVSQNPRHKITKRGQNVTFRCDPISEHNRLYWYRQTLGQGPEFLTYFQNEAQLEKSRLLSDRFSAERPKGSFSTLEIQRTEQGDSAMYLCASSFTSGDKQFFGPGTRLTVL.